Reported below is one T cell receptor beta chain. The antigen is unknown. The sample comes from a study of CD8 T cells in ankylosing spondylitis. General study findings and limits: Several highly homologous variants made up a TCR beta motif, and this motif appeared characteristic of ankylosing spondylitis blood. Disease-linked clones reportedly showed significant enrichment in matched ankylosing spondylitis synovial fluid.

The CDR3 totals 14 residues. V shed 6 bases and J 1 base; nucleotides not matched to a gene: 8. CDR1 is DFQATT, CDR2 SNEGSKA, per germline (reference sequence). Libraries for TCR beta were made by quantitative 5'-RACE with molecular barcodes. In TCRdb, the 5' RACE reads were re-called with MiXCR into one record per CDR3 protein. Among just under 550,000 distinct CDR3 sequences listed, more than 9.5% were seen once. This clonotype was obtained from a male donor with ankylosing spondylitis. Sequenced input: blood, either unsorted or a sorted T cell fraction (not recorded which). The gene calls are TRBV20-1 and TRBJ1-1; 7 positions agree with TRBD1. The CDR3 sequence: CSADRDSSNTEAFF. The CDR3 region has the DNA TGCAGTGCCGACCGGGACAGCTCGAACACTGAAGCTTTCTTT.